These 30 T cell receptor beta chains came from one sample sequenced in a study of HIV-infected children after antiretroviral therapy interruption. Indicated treatment: PENTA 11 planned treatment interruption arm or continuous ART arm. RNA-based 3' RACE libraries used unique molecular identifiers. TCRdb reprocessed the 3' RACE reads with MiXCR, giving one entry per CDR3 protein. Seen here are some 51,000 distinct CDR3 sequences, roughly 4.5% observed once, and the top ten hold 0.7%. The sequences come from CD45RA+ CD4+ T cells from PBMCs, pooled from several time points, collected from a donor given antiretroviral therapy, either interrupted or continuous. Subset of the sample: naive CD4+ CD45RA+ CD45RO- T cells. The receptors come from a pool of human donors with HIV.

The chain is built from TRBV5-1 and TRBJ2-1, with 10 bases aligning to TRBD1. Germline V gene lookup returns CDR1 SGHRS and CDR2 YFSETQ. V lost 4 bases, J lost 7 bases, and 8 bases stayed unmatched. The CDR3 runs to 15 residues. This CDR3 is CASSIGTGDLNEQFF. The CDR3 DNA follows: TGCGCCAGCAGCATTGGGACAGGGGATCTAAATGAGCAGTTCTTC. The whole variable domain, remainder taken from reference TRBV5-1 and TRBJ2-1, is KAGVTQTPRYLIKTRGQQVTLSCSPISGHRSVSWYQQTPGQGLQFLFEYFSETQRNKGNFPGRFSGRQFSNSRSEMNVSTLELGDSALYLCASSIGTGDLNEQFFGPGTRLTVL.

This clonotype has ten or more counts. This sequence joins TRBV30 and TRBJ2-5; D is undetermined. Trimming took off 0 bases at V and 1 base at J, with 0 bases between the two ends. The germline V gene encodes CDR1 GTSNPN and CDR2 SVGIG (reference sequence). The CDR3 sequence is 11 residues long. The CDR3 nucleotides are TGTGCCTGGAGTGTCCAAGAGACCCAGTACTTC. It translates to CAWSVQETQYF.

This clonotype was counted ten times or more. The CDR3 loop is CSANRVAPYEQYF. For the CDR3, the DNA is TGCAGTGCTAACCGGGTCGCCCCCTACGAGCAGTACTTC. The gene calls are TRBV20-1 and TRBJ2-7, with D uncertain. Germline values: CDR1 DFQATT, CDR2 SNEGSKA (reference sequence). Trimming took 4 bases from V and 2 from J, leaving 12 bases between them. The CDR3 consists of 13 residues.

The table lists this clonotype with many counts. The junction does not match germline at one end; this may be a read error. The chain combines TRBV23-1 with TRBJ2-7; D unresolved. TRBV23-1 carries the ORF label, with uncertain function. This CDR3 is 12 amino acids long. The CDR3 region has the DNA TGTGCCAGCAGTCCACTGGGGTATGAACAGTACTTC. Residues: CASSPLGYEQYF.

This clonotype was counted at least ten times. The chain joins TRBV12-3 or TRBV12-4 to TRBJ1-5; D uncertain. The CDR3 consists of 14 residues. Between the trimmed V and J ends, which lost 7 bases and 7 bases, there was a span of 17 bases. CDR3 nucleotide sequence: TGTGCCAGCACCATCCTAGGGTCTTCGCAGCCCCAGCATTTT. This codes for CASTILGSSQPQHF.

The table lists this clonotype with many counts. The chain carries TRBV28 and TRBJ2-7, with TRBD2 as a possible D gene (5 bases). Germline lookup yields CDR1 MDHEN and CDR2 SYDVKM. V shed 3 bases and J shed 3 bases, with 9 bases lying between them. CDR3 length: 13 amino acids. DNA of the CDR3: TGTGCCAGCAGTTTCCCGGGGAGCTACGAGCAGTACTTC. The encoded protein is CASSFPGSYEQYF.

This clonotype was detected ten times or more. The CDR3 is CASSEVGYQPQHF. The CDR3 DNA reads TGTGCCAGCAGTGAAGTCGGCTATCAGCCCCAGCATTTT. V and J are TRBV2 and TRBJ1-5, with D hard to call. V was trimmed by 1 base and J by 5 bases, leaving 6 bases between them. The CDR3 consists of 13 residues. Germline CDR1 and CDR2: SNHLY and FYNNEI.

The table lists this clonotype with a few counts. The chain employs TRBV6-1 and TRBJ2-7, with D possibly TRBD2 on 6 matching bases. The CDR3 has 16 residues. Germline V gene data show CDR1 as MNHNS and CDR2 as SASEGT. Trimming cost V 5 bases and J 0 bases, with 17 bases left between them. CDR3 loop: CASSLLGGLSSYEQYF. The CDR3 DNA reads as TGTGCCAGCAGTCTCCTTGGAGGGCTGAGCTCCTACGAGCAGTACTTC.

This clonotype was recorded many times. The chain combines TRBV29-1 with TRBJ2-3; TRBD2 matches 7 bases. The CDR3 contains 15 residues. V gave up 5 bases and J gave up 1 base; unmatched junction bases: 9. The germline V gene has CDR1 SQVTM and CDR2 ANQGSEA. The CDR3 nucleotides read TGCAGCGTTAAAAAGATTGCGGGGGGCACAGATACGCAGTATTTT. This codes for CSVKKIAGGTDTQYF.

This clonotype was recorded a few times. V gene TRBV12-3 or TRBV12-4 combines with J gene TRBJ2-1; tentatively, D is TRBD1 (7 bases). This CDR3 has 12 amino acids. Trimming left V 6 bases short and J 12 bases short, with 15 bases between. CDR3 residues: CASSYQGGGQFF. The CDR3 DNA sequence: TGTGCCAGCAGCTACCAGGGGGGTGGGCAGTTCTTC.

This clonotype was seen at least ten times. The CDR3 DNA reads TGCGCCAGCAGCTTACAGGACATGAACACTGAAGCTTTCTTT. As protein: CASSLQDMNTEAFF. V and J are TRBV5-1 and TRBJ1-1, with D possibly TRBD1 on 5 matching bases. CDR1 is SGHRS, CDR2 YFSETQ, per germline. This CDR3 region has 14 residues. Between the trimmed V and J ends, which lost 2 bases and 0 bases, there was a span of 8 bases.

This clonotype was counted ten times or more. The chain carries TRBV7-2 and TRBJ1-2; weak D call: TRBD1 (5 bases). This CDR3 has 13 amino acids. Germline V gene lookup returns CDR1 SGHTA and CDR2 FQGNSA. Trimming stripped 2 bases from V and 8 bases from J, with 12 bases between. The CDR3 nucleotides read TGTGCCAGCAGCTTAACCCAGGGAAGCGGCTACACCTTC. Translation: CASSLTQGSGYTF.

In its sample, this clonotype was seen many times. The chain has TRBV6-2 or TRBV6-3 and TRBJ1-1, with D perhaps matching TRBD1 (6 bases). The V and J ends lost 11 bases and 2 bases respectively, with 15 bases between them. The germline V gene has CDR1 MNHEY and CDR2 SVGEGT. The CDR3 is made up of 13 amino acids. The CDR3 spells CAVRPQGNTEAFF. CDR3 sequence (DNA): TGTGCCGTACGGCCACAGGGAAACACTGAAGCTTTCTTT.

This clonotype has just one count. The chain has TRBV10-3 and TRBJ1-2, with a possible D match to TRBD1 (5 bases). Per germline, CDR1 ENHRY and CDR2 SYGVKD. This CDR3 contains 14 residues. The V end was cut by 5 bases, the J end by 3 bases, with 13 bases between. The CDR3 DNA is TGTGCCATCAGTCTTGGGGCCGGGGACTATGGCTACACCTTC. Protein sequence: CAISLGAGDYGYTF.

In its sample, this clonotype was seen many times. V and J are TRBV11-2 and TRBJ2-3; 9 bases align to TRBD2. J lost 4 bases, V lost 2 bases, and 4 bases had no gene match. The CDR3 spans 15 residues. Germline loops: CDR1 SGHAT, CDR2 FQNNGV. The DNA for the CDR3 is TGTGCCAGCAGCTTAAAGGCTAGCGGGGCAGATACGCAGTATTTT. It codes for CASSLKASGADTQYF. The full variable domain, with the rest looked up from reference TRBV11-2 and TRBJ2-3, is EAGVAQSPRYKIIEKRQSVAFWCNPISGHATLYWYQQILGQGPKLLIQFQNNGVVDDSQLPKDRFSAERLKGVDSTLKIQPAKLEDSAVYLCASSLKASGADTQYFGPGTRLTVL.

The table lists this clonotype with many counts. J is TRBJ1-3 and V is TRBV20-1; D is undetermined. The V end lost 0 bases, the J end lost 0 bases, and 9 bases lay between the germline ends. Germline CDR1 DFQATT, CDR2 SNEGSKA (reference sequence). The CDR3 spans 15 residues. DNA for the CDR3: TGCAGTGCTAGAGATCTACGGGGCTCTGGAAACACCATATATTTT. The encoded protein is CSARDLRGSGNTIYF.

This clonotype has a handful of counts. The chain combines TRBV7-2 with TRBJ2-7, with a tentative D call TRBD2 (6 bases). The CDR3 has 15 residues. The V gene's germline CDR1 is SGHTA and CDR2 FQGNSA. V dropped 2 bases and J dropped 0 bases, with 11 bases sitting between them. In DNA, the CDR3 is TGTGCCAGCAGCTTAACCCCCGGGAGCTCCTACGAGCAGTACTTC. Protein sequence: CASSLTPGSSYEQYF.

This clonotype has ten or more counts. The J gene is TRBJ2-3, the V gene TRBV3-1; 8 bases line up with TRBD2. CDR1 LGHDT and CDR2 YNNKEL come from the germline V gene (reference sequence). Germline trimming cut 1 base from V and 13 bases from J; bases unmatched to any gene: 4. The CDR3 is 12 residues long. CDR3 in DNA: TGTGCCAGCAGCCAAGCCGGGACTAGTGAGTATTTT. This translates into CASSQAGTSEYF.

This chain links TRBV12-3 or TRBV12-4 with TRBJ2-2; D is unclear. This CDR3 contains 16 residues. V lost 5 bases, J lost 10 bases, and 23 bases lay in between. CDR3 nucleotides: TGTGCCAGCAGTATGGGTTCAGGCAGAGCTTTTTCGGAGCTGTTTTTT. Its protein product is CASSMGSGRAFSELFF.

In this sample, this clonotype turned up many times. This chain links TRBV29-1 with TRBJ1-1, with D perhaps TRBD1 (5 bases). Germline values: CDR1 SQVTM, CDR2 ANQGSEA. CDR3 size: 14 residues. V was trimmed by 6 bases and J by 2 bases, leaving 16 bases between them. This CDR3 reads CSVPTVGFNTEAFF. DNA of the CDR3: TGCAGCGTCCCGACAGTCGGGTTTAACACTGAAGCTTTCTTT.

This clonotype was counted at least ten times. The chain is built from TRBV3-1 and TRBJ2-7, with 7 nucleotides matching TRBD2. V trimming: 3 bases; J trimming: 1 base; junction bases outside the gene matches: 6. This CDR3 comprises 15 residues. Germline CDR1 reads LGHDT; CDR2 reads YNNKEL (reference sequence). The CDR3 loop reads CASSHGLEASYEQYF. The CDR3 nucleotides are TGTGCCAGCAGCCATGGACTAGAAGCTTCCTACGAGCAGTACTTC.

This chain joins TRBV12-3 or TRBV12-4 and TRBJ1-2, with D hard to call. V was clipped by 3 bases and J by 8 bases, with 13 bases between them. The CDR3 length is 13 residues. DNA for the CDR3: TGTGCCAGCAGTTTCTTCCTGTCGGGGGGCTACACCTTC. Translation gives CASSFFLSGGYTF.

Many counts were recorded for this clonotype. The J gene is TRBJ1-2, the V gene TRBV20-1, with 10 nucleotides matching TRBD1. The CDR3 has 14 residues. The germline V gene has CDR1 DFQATT and CDR2 SNEGSKA (reference sequence). Trimming removed 1 base from V and 6 bases from J; junction bases left unmatched: 5. The chain's CDR3 is CSARGTTGGHGYTF. The CDR3 coding sequence is TGCAGTGCTAGAGGGACGACAGGGGGCCATGGCTACACCTTC.

This clonotype turned up a few times. The chain recombines TRBV18 with TRBJ1-2; a possible D gene is TRBD1 (6 bases). Germline CDR1 is KGHSH and CDR2 is LQKENI. V lost 2 bases, J lost 6 bases, and 16 bases lay in between. This CDR3 is built from 15 residues. CDR3 residues: CASSPSGRGLNGYTF. The CDR3 nucleotides read TGTGCCAGCTCACCATCGGGCAGGGGATTGAATGGCTACACCTTC. Variable domain in full (rest from reference TRBV18 and TRBJ1-2): NAGVMQNPRHLVRRRGQEARLRCSPMKGHSHVYWYRQLPEEGLKFMVYLQKENIIDESGMPKERFSAEFPKEGPSILRIQQVVRGDSAAYFCASSPSGRGLNGYTFGSGTRLTVV.

The table lists this clonotype with many counts. This chain joins TRBV23-1 and TRBJ1-1; the D is unclear. TRBV23-1 carries the ORF label, with uncertain function. The CDR3 covers 13 residues. Trimming left V 11 bases short and J 10 bases short, with 23 bases between. CDR3 DNA sequence: TGCGCCGCCAGCCCAAGGCGTTACCCGCGAGCTTTCTTT. Its translation: CAASPRRYPRAFF.

This clonotype was counted ten times or more. The CDR3 DNA is TGTGCCAGCAGTTTTCAGGGAGGGAACACCGGGGAGCTGTTTTTT. It translates to CASSFQGGNTGELFF. The chain recombines TRBV2 with TRBJ2-2, with TRBD2 as a possible D gene (6 bases). V lost 5 bases and J 1 base, leaving 11 bases between the germline ends. Germline CDR1 and CDR2: SNHLY and FYNNEI. CDR3 length equals 15 residues.

This clonotype was detected ten times or more. The V call is TRBV9, the J call TRBJ2-3; D gene ambiguous. The germline V and J ends were trimmed by 4 bases and 5 bases, with 17 bases remaining between them. Looked up from germline, CDR1 is SGDLS and CDR2 is YYNGEE. The CDR3 runs 15 residues. CDR3 protein: CASSPGPVAVDTQYF. CDR3 DNA sequence: TGTGCCAGCAGCCCCGGACCGGTAGCCGTAGATACGCAGTATTTT.

This clonotype has at least ten counts. The chain has TRBV5-1 and TRBJ2-6, with TRBD1 matching over 8 bases. Germline values: CDR1 SGHRS, CDR2 YFSETQ. This CDR3 spans 17 amino acids. The ends lost 6 bases at V and 0 bases at J; junction bases unmatched: 8. In DNA, the CDR3 is TGCGCCAGCACACCGGGACAGGTTGACTCTGGGGCCAACGTCCTGACTTTC. Encoded protein: CASTPGQVDSGANVLTF.

This clonotype was counted ten times or more. The DNA of the CDR3 is TGTGCCAGCAGCTTACTAGCGGGGGCTCAGCAGTATTTT. Its translation is CASSLLAGAQQYF. This chain uses TRBV7-2 with TRBJ2-3; 10 positions agree with TRBD2. V was pared by 2 bases and J by 11 bases, with 4 bases of the junction left unmatched. This CDR3 contains 13 residues. CDR1 is SGHTA, CDR2 FQGNSA, per germline. Full variable domain (missing parts from reference TRBV7-2 and TRBJ2-3): GAGVSQSPSNKVTEKGKDVELRCDPISGHTALYWYRQSLGQGLEFLIYFQGNSAPDKSGLPSDRFSAERTGGSVSTLTIQRTQQEDSAVYLCASSLLAGAQQYFGPGTRLTVL.

This clonotype was observed at least ten times. V usage is TRBV12-3 or TRBV12-4 and J usage is TRBJ1-5; D is ambiguous. The CDR3 has 15 amino acids. Deletions cut 8 bases from V and 3 bases from J, with 17 bases between. CDR3 in DNA: TGTGCCAGCGGTCGTGGAGAGGGATTCAATCAGCCCCAGCATTTT. Protein sequence: CASGRGEGFNQPQHF.